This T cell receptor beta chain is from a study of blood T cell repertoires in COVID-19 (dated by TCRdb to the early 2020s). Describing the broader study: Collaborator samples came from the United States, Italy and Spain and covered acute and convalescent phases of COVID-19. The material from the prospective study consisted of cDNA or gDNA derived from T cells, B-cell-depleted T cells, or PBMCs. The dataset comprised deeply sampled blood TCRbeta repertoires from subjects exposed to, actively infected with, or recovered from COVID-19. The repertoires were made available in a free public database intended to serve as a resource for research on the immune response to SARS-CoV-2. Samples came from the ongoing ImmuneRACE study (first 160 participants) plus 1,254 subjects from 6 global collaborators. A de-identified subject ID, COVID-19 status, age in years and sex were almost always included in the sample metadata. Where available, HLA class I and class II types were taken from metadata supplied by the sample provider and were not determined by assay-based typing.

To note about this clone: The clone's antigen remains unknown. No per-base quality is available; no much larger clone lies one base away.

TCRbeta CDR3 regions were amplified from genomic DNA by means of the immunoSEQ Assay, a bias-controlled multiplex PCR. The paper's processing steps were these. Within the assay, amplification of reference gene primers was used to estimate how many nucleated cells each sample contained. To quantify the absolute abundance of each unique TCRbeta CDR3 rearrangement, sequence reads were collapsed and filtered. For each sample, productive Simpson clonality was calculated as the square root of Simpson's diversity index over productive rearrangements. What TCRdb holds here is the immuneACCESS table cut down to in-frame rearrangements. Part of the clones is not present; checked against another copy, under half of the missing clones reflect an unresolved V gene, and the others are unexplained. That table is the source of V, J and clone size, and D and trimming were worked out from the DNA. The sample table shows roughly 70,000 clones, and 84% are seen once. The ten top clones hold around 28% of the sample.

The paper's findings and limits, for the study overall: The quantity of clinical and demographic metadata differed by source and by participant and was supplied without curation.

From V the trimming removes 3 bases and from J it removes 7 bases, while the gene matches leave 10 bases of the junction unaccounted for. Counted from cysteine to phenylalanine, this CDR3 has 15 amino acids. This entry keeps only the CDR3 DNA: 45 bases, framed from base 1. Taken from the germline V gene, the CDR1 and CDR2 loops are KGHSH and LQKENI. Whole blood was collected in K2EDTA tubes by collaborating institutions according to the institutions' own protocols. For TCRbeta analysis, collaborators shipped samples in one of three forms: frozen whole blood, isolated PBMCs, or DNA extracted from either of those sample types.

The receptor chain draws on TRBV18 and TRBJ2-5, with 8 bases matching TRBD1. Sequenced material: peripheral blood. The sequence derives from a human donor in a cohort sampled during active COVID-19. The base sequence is TGTGCCAGCTCACCCCCCGGACAGGGAAAGGGGACCCAGTACTTC. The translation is CASSPPGQGKGTQYF.